What follows is one TCR beta chain and its context. The protocol was immunoSEQ multiplex PCR, while the TCRdb copy is restricted to in-frame clones and leaves out a portion. The sample lists 75,000 to 100,000 clones, about 90% occurring once. The data originate from a study of OX40 agonist ivuxolimab in advanced cancers. Germline CDR1 is KGHSH and CDR2 is LQKENI. The CDR3 is made up of 16 amino acids. With 1 base removed from V and 1 base from J, the gap between germline ends came to 8 bases. The chain couples TRBV18 to TRBJ2-6; D unclear. This material consisted of CD4+ or CD8+ T cells sorted from blood, taken in a trial of the OX40 agonist ivuxolimab. The clonotype comes from an adult with an advanced solid tumor such as melanoma, head and neck, liver or kidney cancer. The CDR3 coding sequence is TGTGCCAGCTCACCACAGATGGAGTCTGGGGCCAACGTCCTGACTTTC. It encodes CASSPQMESGANVLTF.